These 9 T cell receptor beta chains originate from one sample sequenced in a study of neurological immune-mediated disorders. MiXCR was run by TCRdb on the 5' RACE reads, yielding one entry per CDR3 protein. This table has around 79,000 distinct CDR3 sequences, roughly 15% appearing once. Sequenced sample: PBMCs. The receptors were sampled from a woman aged 45-59 years in good health.

This clonotype was counted at least ten times. The rearrangement uses TRBV18 and TRBJ2-5; D is unclear. Per germline, CDR1 KGHSH and CDR2 LQKENI. Trimming shortened V by 2 bases and J by 3 bases, and 7 bases separated the two germline ends. The CDR3 is made up of 13 amino acids. CDR3 sequence reads: CASSPMFEETQYF. DNA for the CDR3: TGTGCCAGCTCACCAATGTTCGAAGAGACCCAGTACTTC.

In this sample, this clonotype turned up many times. The chain uses TRBV9 and TRBJ2-2; the match to TRBD2 covers 9 bases. CDR1 is SGDLS, CDR2 YYNGEE, per germline. There are 17 residues in the CDR3. Germline trimming cut 0 bases from V and 5 bases from J; bases unmatched to any gene: 8. The CDR3 protein is CASSVGKREVKTGELFF. CDR3 nucleotide sequence: TGTGCCAGCAGCGTAGGCAAGCGGGAGGTTAAAACCGGGGAGCTGTTTTTT.

This clonotype was seen repeatedly, ten times or more. This sequence joins TRBV5-1 and TRBJ1-4, with D perhaps TRBD1 (6 bases). The germline V and J ends were trimmed by 4 bases and 3 bases, with 16 bases remaining between them. The CDR3 extends over 16 amino acids. The V gene's germline CDR1 is SGHRS and CDR2 YFSETQ. The CDR3 protein is CASSPQGFGSNEKLFF. CDR3 nucleotide sequence: TGCGCCAGCAGCCCGCAGGGGTTTGGCTCTAATGAAAAACTGTTTTTT.

This clonotype was seen at least ten times. The chain couples TRBV11-2 to TRBJ1-1; no clear D gene. This CDR3 contains 13 residues. The germline V gene encodes CDR1 SGHAT and CDR2 FQNNGV. V was pared by 4 bases and J by 5 bases, with 11 bases between. The CDR3 DNA follows: TGTGCCAGCAGCTCCTCCTCAGTAACTGAAGCTTTCTTT. Protein: CASSSSSVTEAFF. Using reference TRBV11-2 and TRBJ1-1 for the parts outside the CDR3, the full variable domain is EAGVAQSPRYKIIEKRQSVAFWCNPISGHATLYWYQQILGQGPKLLIQFQNNGVVDDSQLPKDRFSAERLKGVDSTLKIQPAKLEDSAVYLCASSSSSVTEAFFGQGTRLTVV.

This clonotype was observed many times. The gene calls are TRBV5-1 and TRBJ1-1; D not certain. Looked up from germline, CDR1 is SGHRS and CDR2 is YFSETQ. The CDR3 is 15 residues long. V was pared by 1 base and J by 1 base, with 11 bases between. Written as DNA, the CDR3 is TGCGCCAGCAGCTTGTTAGGGAGTCGGAACACTGAAGCTTTCTTT. Translation: CASSLLGSRNTEAFF.

This clonotype was seen repeatedly, ten times or more. This chain uses TRBV29-1 with TRBJ2-7; TRBD2 matches at 7 bases. Germline V gene lookup returns CDR1 SQVTM and CDR2 ANQGSEA. Losses at the gene ends were 4 bases for V and 4 bases for J; bases not matched to a gene: 4. This CDR3 contains 12 residues. CDR3: CSVGAGAYEQYF. CDR3 sequence (DNA): TGCAGCGTTGGTGCGGGAGCTTACGAGCAGTACTTC.

This clonotype appeared many times. The chain recombines TRBV3-1 with TRBJ2-1, with D possibly matching TRBD2 (6 bases). Trimming took off 2 bases at V and 8 bases at J, with 13 bases between the two ends. CDR3 length: 14 amino acids. Germline CDR1 LGHDT, CDR2 YNNKEL (reference sequence). CDR3 DNA sequence: TGTGCCAGCAGCCAAAGTATAAGGGAGGATGAGCAGTTCTTC. Translating gives CASSQSIREDEQFF.

This clonotype occurred many times. The chain has TRBV5-1 and TRBJ1-2, with 7 bases that match TRBD1. CDR1 and CDR2 (germline): SGHRS, YFSETQ. The CDR3 runs to 15 residues. Trimming removed 0 bases from V and 2 bases from J; junction bases left unmatched: 4. CDR3 bases: TGCGCCAGCAGCTTGGTTACAGGGGTGAACTATGGCTACACCTTC. Protein: CASSLVTGVNYGYTF.

The sample holds many counts of this clonotype. This chain joins TRBV5-1 and TRBJ2-5, with 8 bases lining up with TRBD2. The CDR3 extends over 14 amino acids. Germline assignment: CDR1 SGHRS and CDR2 YFSETQ. V trimming: 6 bases; J trimming: 1 base; junction bases outside the gene matches: 5. CDR3 region: CASTERGFQETQYF. The CDR3 DNA reads as TGCGCCAGCACGGAGCGGGGGTTCCAAGAGACCCAGTACTTC.